This passage covers 2 T cell receptor beta chains from one sample sequenced in a study of beta chain features in type 1 diabetes. Findings of the study overall: Shortening of TCRB CDR3s, moderate but significant, appeared in all four CD4+ subsets of Type 1 diabetes patients.

The sequenced template was cDNA made from the entire isolated RNA. Clones were read by immunoSEQ multiplex PCR, and TCRdb kept only the in-frame ones, dropping some. The sample contains some 130,000 clones, roughly 10% of which appear only once. Which antigens these TCRs recognize remains unknown. Material: central memory CD4+ T cells from blood. The origin of the receptors is a man aged 25-40 years with type 1 diabetes.

This clone was found many times. The chain carries TRBV29-1 and TRBJ2-1, with D unclear. The V end was cut by 3 bases, the J end by 4 bases, with 7 bases between. The V gene's germline CDR1 is SQVTM and CDR2 ANQGSEA. This CDR3 is 12 amino acids long. The CDR3 reads CSVDALYNEQFF. CDR3 bases: TGCAGCGTTGATGCTCTATACAATGAGCAGTTCTTC.

This clone has more than one count but fewer than ten. The chain joins TRBV18 to TRBJ1-1, with D possibly TRBD1 on 5 matching bases. The CDR3 is made up of 14 amino acids. Trimming left V 3 bases short and J 6 bases short, with 14 bases between. CDR1 is KGHSH, CDR2 LQKENI, per germline. This chain's CDR3 is CASSPRVPMAEAFF. In nucleotides, the CDR3 is TGTGCCAGCTCACCCAGGGTACCGATGGCTGAAGCTTTCTTT.